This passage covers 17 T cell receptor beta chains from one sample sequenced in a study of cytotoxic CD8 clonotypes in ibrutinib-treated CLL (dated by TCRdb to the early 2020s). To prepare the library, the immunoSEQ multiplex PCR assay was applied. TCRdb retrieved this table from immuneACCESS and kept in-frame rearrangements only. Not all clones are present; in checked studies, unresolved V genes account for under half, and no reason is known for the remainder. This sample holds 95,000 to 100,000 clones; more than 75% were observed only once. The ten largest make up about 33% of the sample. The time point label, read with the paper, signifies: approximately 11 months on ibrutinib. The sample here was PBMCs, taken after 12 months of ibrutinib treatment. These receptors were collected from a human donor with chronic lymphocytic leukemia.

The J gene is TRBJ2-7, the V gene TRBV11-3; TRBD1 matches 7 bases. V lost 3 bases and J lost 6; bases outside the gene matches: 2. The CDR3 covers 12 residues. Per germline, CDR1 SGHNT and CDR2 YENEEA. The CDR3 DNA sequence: TGTGCCAGCAGCTTGGGACAGACCGAGCAGTACTTC. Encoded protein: CASSLGQTEQYF.

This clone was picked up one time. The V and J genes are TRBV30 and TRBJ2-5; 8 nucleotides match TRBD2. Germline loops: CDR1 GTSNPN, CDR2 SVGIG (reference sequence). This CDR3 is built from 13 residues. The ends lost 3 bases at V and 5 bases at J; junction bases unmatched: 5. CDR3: CAWSIAGRETQYF. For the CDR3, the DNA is TGTGCCTGGAGCATAGCGGGACGGGAGACCCAGTACTTC. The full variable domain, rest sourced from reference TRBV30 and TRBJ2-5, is SQTIHQWPATLVQPVGSPLSLECTVEGTSNPNLYWYRQAAGRGLQLLFYSVGIGQISSEVPQNLSASRPQDRQFILSSKKLLLSDSGFYLCAWSIAGRETQYFGPGTRLLVL.

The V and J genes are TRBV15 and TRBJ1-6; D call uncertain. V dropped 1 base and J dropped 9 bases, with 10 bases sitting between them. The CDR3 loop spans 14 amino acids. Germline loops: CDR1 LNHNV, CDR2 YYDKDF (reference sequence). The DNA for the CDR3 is TGTGCCACCAGCAGAGTAAGGGCGAGTTCACCCCTCCACTTT. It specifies CATSRVRASSPLHF. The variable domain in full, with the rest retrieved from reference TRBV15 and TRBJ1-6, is DAMVIQNPRYQVTQFGKPVTLSCSQTLNHNVMYWYQQKSSQAPKLLFHYYDKDFNNEADTPDNFQSRRPNTSFCFLDIRSPGLGDTAMYLCATSRVRASSPLHFGNGTRLTVT.

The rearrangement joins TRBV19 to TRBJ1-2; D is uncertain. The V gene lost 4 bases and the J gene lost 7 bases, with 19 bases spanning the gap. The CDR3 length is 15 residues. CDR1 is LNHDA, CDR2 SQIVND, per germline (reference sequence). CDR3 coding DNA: TGTGCCAGTAGTACCAATGAGGATCCTGGATTTGGCTACACCTTC. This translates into CASSTNEDPGFGYTF.

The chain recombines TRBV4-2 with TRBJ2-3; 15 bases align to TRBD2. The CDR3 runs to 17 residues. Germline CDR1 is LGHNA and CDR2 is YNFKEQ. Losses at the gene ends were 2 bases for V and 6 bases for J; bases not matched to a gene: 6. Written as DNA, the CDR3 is TGTGCCAGCAGCCAACGGACTAGCGGGGGGGTGCGGGATACGCAGTATTTT. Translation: CASSQRTSGGVRDTQYF.

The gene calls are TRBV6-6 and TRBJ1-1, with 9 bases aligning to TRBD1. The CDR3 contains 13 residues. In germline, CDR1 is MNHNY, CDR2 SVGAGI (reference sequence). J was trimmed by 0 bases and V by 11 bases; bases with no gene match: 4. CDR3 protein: CAGTGSLNTEAFF. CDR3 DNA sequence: TGTGCCGGGACAGGGTCGCTGAACACTGAAGCTTTCTTT.

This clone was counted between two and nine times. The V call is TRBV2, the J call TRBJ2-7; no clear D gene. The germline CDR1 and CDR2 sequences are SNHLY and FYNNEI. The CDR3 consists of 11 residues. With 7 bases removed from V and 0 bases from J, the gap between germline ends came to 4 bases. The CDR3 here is CASTFSYEQYF. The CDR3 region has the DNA TGTGCCAGCACCTTCTCCTACGAGCAGTACTTC.

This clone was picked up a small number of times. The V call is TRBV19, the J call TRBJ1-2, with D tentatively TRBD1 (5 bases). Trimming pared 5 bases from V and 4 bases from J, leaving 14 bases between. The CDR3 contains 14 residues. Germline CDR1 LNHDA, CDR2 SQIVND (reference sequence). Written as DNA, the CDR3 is TGTGCCAGTAGTGATCAGGGTACCCCCTATGGCTACACCTTC. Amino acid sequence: CASSDQGTPYGYTF. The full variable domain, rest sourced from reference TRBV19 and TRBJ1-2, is DGGITQSPKYLFRKEGQNVTLSCEQNLNHDAMYWYRQDPGQGLRLIYYSQIVNDFQKGDIAEGYSVSREKKESFPLTVTSAQKNPTAFYLCASSDQGTPYGYTFGSGTRLTVV.

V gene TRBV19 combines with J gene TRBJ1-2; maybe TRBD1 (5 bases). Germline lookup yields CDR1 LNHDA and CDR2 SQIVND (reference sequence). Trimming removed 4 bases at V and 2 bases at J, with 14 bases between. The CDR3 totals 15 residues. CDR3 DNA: TGTGCCAGTAGTAGACAGCGAAACACCAACTATGGCTACACCTTC. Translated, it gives CASSRQRNTNYGYTF.

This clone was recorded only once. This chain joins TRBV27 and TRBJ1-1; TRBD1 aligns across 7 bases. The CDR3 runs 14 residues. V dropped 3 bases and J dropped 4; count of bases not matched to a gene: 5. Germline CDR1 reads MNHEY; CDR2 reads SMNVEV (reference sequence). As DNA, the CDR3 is TGTGCCAGCAGTTTTCAGGGGGATGGCACTGAAGCTTTCTTT. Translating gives CASSFQGDGTEAFF.

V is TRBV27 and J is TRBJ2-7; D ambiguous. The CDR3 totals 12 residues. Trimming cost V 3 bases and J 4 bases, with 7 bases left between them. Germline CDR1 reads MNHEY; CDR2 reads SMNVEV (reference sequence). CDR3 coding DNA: TGTGCCAGCAGTTTGAACAGTTACGAGCAGTACTTC. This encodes CASSLNSYEQYF.

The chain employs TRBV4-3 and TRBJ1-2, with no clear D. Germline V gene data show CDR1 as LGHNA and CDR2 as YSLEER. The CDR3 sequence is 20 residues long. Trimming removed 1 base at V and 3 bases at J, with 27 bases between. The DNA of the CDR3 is TGCGCCAGCAGCCAAGTGATTTCCGACGGCGGTACGGCGAGCGACTATGGCTACACCTTC. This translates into CASSQVISDGGTASDYGYTF.

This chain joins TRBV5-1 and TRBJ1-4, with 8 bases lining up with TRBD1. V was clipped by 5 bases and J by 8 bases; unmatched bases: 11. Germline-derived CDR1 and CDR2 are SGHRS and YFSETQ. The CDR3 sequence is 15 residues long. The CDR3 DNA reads TGCGCCAGCAGTCCGACTCCAGGGGGCGAGGAAAAACTGTTTTTT. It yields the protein CASSPTPGGEEKLFF.

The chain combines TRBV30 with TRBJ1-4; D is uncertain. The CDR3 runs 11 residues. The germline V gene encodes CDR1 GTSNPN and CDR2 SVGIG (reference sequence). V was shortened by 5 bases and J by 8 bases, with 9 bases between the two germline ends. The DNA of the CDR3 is TGTGCCTGGGGAGTCCGAGAAAAACTGTTTTTT. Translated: CAWGVREKLFF.

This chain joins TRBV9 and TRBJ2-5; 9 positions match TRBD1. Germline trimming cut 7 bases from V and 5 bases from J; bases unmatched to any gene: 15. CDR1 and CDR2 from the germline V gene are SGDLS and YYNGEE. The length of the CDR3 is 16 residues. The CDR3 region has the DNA TGTGCCAGCGCCCAGGGGGCGACAGGGGGGTCGGAGACCCAGTACTTC. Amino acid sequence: CASAQGATGGSETQYF.

CDR3 bases: TGTGCCAGCAGCAGGACTAGCGGATACAATGAGCAGTTCTTC. It codes for CASSRTSGYNEQFF. The genes are TRBV7-2 and TRBJ2-1, with 10 bases aligning to TRBD2. CDR1 and CDR2 from the germline V gene are SGHTA and FQGNSA. V was clipped by 5 bases and J by 4 bases; unmatched bases: 2. This CDR3 is built from 14 residues. Using reference TRBV7-2 and TRBJ2-1 for the parts outside the CDR3, the full variable domain is GAGVSQSPSNKVTEKGKDVELRCDPISGHTALYWYRQSLGQGLEFLIYFQGNSAPDKSGLPSDRFSAERTGGSVSTLTIQRTQQEDSAVYLCASSRTSGYNEQFFGPGTRLTVL.

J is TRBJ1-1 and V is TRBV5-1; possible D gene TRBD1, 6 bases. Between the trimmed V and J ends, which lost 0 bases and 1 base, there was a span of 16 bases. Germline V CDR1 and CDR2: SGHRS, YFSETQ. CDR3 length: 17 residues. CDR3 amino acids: CASSLVTLSDRNTEAFF. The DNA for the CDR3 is TGCGCCAGCAGCTTGGTCACTCTTTCGGACAGGAACACTGAAGCTTTCTTT.